These 4 T cell receptor beta chains came from one sample sequenced in a study of read filtering for tumor transcriptome and immune sequencing. This library used roughly 0.4 ug RNA and molecular barcoded adaptors spanning alpha/delta and beta/gamma chains. TCRdb recomputed calls from the reads with MiXCR, one row per CDR3 protein. The repertoire includes nearly 60,000 distinct CDR3 sequences, 10% to 15% of them detected once, and 16% sits in the top ten. Sequencing input: a population of CD138-negative cells sorted from bone marrow. The receptor set was obtained from a donor aged 40 or older with multiple myeloma.

Points on this clonotype: A much larger clone is a single base away; this may be a read error. The CDR3 protein is CANSQSGGGPQHF. CDR3 bases: TGTGCCAACAGCCAAAGCGGGGGGGGACCCCAGCATTTT. The chain links TRBV7-3 to TRBJ1-5; possible D gene TRBD1, 5 bases. CDR1 SGHTA and CDR2 FQGTGA come from the germline V gene. The CDR3 extends over 13 amino acids.

This clonotype was observed many times. CDR3 region: CASVQRTGWIWQETQYF. In DNA form, the CDR3 reads TGTGCCAGCGTACAAAGGACAGGGTGGATTTGGCAAGAGACCCAGTACTTC. This chain connects TRBV12-3 or TRBV12-4 to TRBJ2-5; 8 bases match TRBD1. The ends lost 8 bases at V and 2 bases at J; junction bases unmatched: 16. The CDR3 extends over 17 amino acids.

The count of this clonotype is one. V is TRBV11-2 and J is TRBJ2-5, with D perhaps matching TRBD1 or TRBD2 (5 bases each). V lost 5 bases and J lost 5, with 18 bases in between. From germline, CDR1 is SGHAT and CDR2 FQNNGV. The CDR3 contains 15 residues. CDR3 loop: CASSPRGASSETQYF. The CDR3 DNA is TGTGCCAGCAGCCCTAGAGGGGCTAGTAGTGAGACCCAGTACTTC.

This clonotype has ten or more counts. V gene TRBV19 combines with J gene TRBJ2-3, with D tentatively TRBD2 (5 bases). This CDR3 region has 14 residues. Looked up from germline, CDR1 is LNHDA and CDR2 is SQIVND (reference sequence). Trimming left V 6 bases short and J 7 bases short, with 17 bases between. CDR3 amino acids: CASSRNELDNTQYF. The CDR3 DNA is TGTGCCAGTAGCAGGAACGAACTAGACAATACGCAGTATTTT.